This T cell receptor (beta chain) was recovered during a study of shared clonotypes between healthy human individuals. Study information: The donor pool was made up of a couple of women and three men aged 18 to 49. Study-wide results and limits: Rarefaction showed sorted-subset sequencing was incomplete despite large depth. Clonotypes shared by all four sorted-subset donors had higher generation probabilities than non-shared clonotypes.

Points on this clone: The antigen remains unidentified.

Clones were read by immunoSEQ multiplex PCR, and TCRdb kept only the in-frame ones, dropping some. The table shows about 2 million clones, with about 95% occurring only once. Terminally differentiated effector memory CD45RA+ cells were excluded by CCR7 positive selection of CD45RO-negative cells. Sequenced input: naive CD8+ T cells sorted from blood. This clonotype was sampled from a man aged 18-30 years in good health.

The DNA for the CDR3 is TGTGCCAGCAGCTTAGAGGCAGTACCCCTCAATCAGCCCCAGCATTTT. Residues: CASSLEAVPLNQPQHF. The chain carries TRBV7-9 and TRBJ1-5; D is undetermined. Germline V gene sequence: CDR1 SEHNR, CDR2 FQNEAQ (reference sequence). The CDR3 consists of 16 residues. With 1 base removed from V and 3 bases from J, the gap between germline ends came to 13 bases. The full variable domain, rest sourced from reference TRBV7-9 and TRBJ1-5, is DTGVSQNPRHKITKRGQNVTFRCDPISEHNRLYWYRQTLGQGPEFLTYFQNEAQLEKSRLLSDRFSAERPKGSFSTLEIQRTEQGDSAMYLCASSLEAVPLNQPQHFGDGTRLSIL.